The 30 T cell receptor beta chains given below trace back to one sample, sequenced in a study of T-cell memory formation after mild COVID-19. TCRdb independently ran MiXCR on the 5' RACE reads; one entry per CDR3 protein. The sample lists roughly 300,000 distinct CDR3 sequences, roughly 8% seen once, with 20% to 25% in the top ten. Sequenced: PBMCs or a T cell subset sorted from them (not recorded which). The receptors here all came from a man younger than 30 who had mild COVID-19 (a few samples of this study predate the infection). Cell type and time point are not known.

The rearrangement joins TRBV3-1 to TRBJ2-3; D is undetermined. V was trimmed by 4 bases and J by 6 bases, leaving 14 bases between them. The CDR3 length is 14 residues. The germline gives CDR1 LGHDT, CDR2 YNNKEL (reference sequence). CDR3 in DNA: TGTGCCAGCAGCCCTCCCACCCGGCGGGATACGCAGTATTTT. Translated, it gives CASSPPTRRDTQYF.

This clonotype appeared many times. The chain couples TRBV20-1 to TRBJ1-3, with D uncertain. V shed 5 bases and J shed 0 bases, with 8 bases lying between them. Germline V gene lookup returns CDR1 DFQATT and CDR2 SNEGSKA (reference sequence). This CDR3 contains 13 residues. The DNA for the CDR3 is TGCAGTGCTGTGAGGATCTCTGGAAACACCATATATTTT. Its translation is CSAVRISGNTIYF.

This clonotype has only a few counts. Germline is not matched at one junction end, which may reflect a read error. The J gene is TRBJ2-5, the V gene TRBV7-2; tentatively, D is TRBD1 (6 bases). The CDR3 has 12 residues. CDR1 is SGHTA, CDR2 FQGNSA, per germline. CDR3 amino acids: CASSLQGEIQYF. CDR3 DNA sequence: TGTGCCAGCAGCCTACAGGGCGAGATCCAGTACTTC.

This clonotype was counted only a few times. This chain connects TRBV10-2 to TRBJ2-3; the D gene is possibly TRBD1 (6 bases). CDR1 WSHSY and CDR2 SAAADI come from the germline V gene. V was shortened by 7 bases and J by 2 bases, with 16 bases between the two germline ends. The CDR3 totals 15 residues. CDR3 in amino acids: CASMTGHHNTDTQYF. The CDR3 DNA reads TGCGCCAGCATGACAGGACACCATAACACAGATACGCAGTATTTT.

This clonotype occurred many times. The V call is TRBV7-9, the J call TRBJ1-5, with D maybe TRBD1 (5 bases). The CDR3 loop spans 14 amino acids. Germline CDR1 SEHNR, CDR2 FQNEAQ (reference sequence). Trimming shortened V by 2 bases and J by 1 base, and 6 bases separated the two germline ends. The CDR3 spells CASSLQGSNQPQHF. The CDR3 DNA sequence: TGTGCCAGCAGCTTACAGGGAAGCAATCAGCCCCAGCATTTT.

In the case of this clonotype: A much more abundant neighbour one base away suggests this may be a read error. This chain connects TRBV5-1 to TRBJ2-5; D not certain. There are 14 residues in the CDR3. Germline CDR1 and CDR2: SGHRS and YFSETQ. Trimming stripped 6 bases from V and 0 bases from J, with 12 bases between. Here the CDR3 DNA reads TGCGCCAGCACTCCCGACACGGACCAAGAGACCCAGTACTTC. The encoded protein is CASTPDTDQETQYF.

This clonotype was detected once. The chain carries TRBV12-3 or TRBV12-4 and TRBJ2-3; 8 bases map to TRBD2. CDR3 size: 13 residues. V lost 6 bases to trimming and J lost 5 bases; unmatched junction nucleotides: 4. The CDR3 region is CASSAGTRDTQYF. For the CDR3, the DNA is TGTGCCAGCAGCGCCGGGACTAGAGATACGCAGTATTTT.

This clonotype was seen a few times. V usage is TRBV20-1 and J usage is TRBJ2-5, with TRBD2 identical over 9 bases. Germline V CDR1 and CDR2: DFQATT, SNEGSKA (reference sequence). Trimming removed 5 bases from V and 4 bases from J; junction bases left unmatched: 11. The CDR3 is made up of 15 amino acids. The CDR3 bases are TGCAGTGCTCACCTGGGCGGGGGGGCCGGAGAGACCCAGTACTTC. Translation gives CSAHLGGGAGETQYF.

Only a few counts were recorded for this clonotype. The V and J genes are TRBV6-2 or TRBV6-3 and TRBJ2-1; D tentatively fits TRBD1 or TRBD2 (5 bases each). Germline loops: CDR1 MNHEY, CDR2 SVGEGT. V lost 10 bases and J lost 0, with 13 bases in between. CDR3 length: 14 amino acids. The CDR3 region is CATVGVSSYNEQFF. CDR3 sequence (DNA): TGTGCCACAGTGGGGGTGAGCTCCTACAATGAGCAGTTCTTC.

This clonotype occurred many times. The chain links TRBV5-5 to TRBJ2-1; D remains unclear. Trimming pared 0 bases from V and 6 bases from J, leaving 13 bases between. Germline-derived CDR1 and CDR2 are SGHKS and YYEKEE (reference sequence). This CDR3 has 15 residues. Written as DNA, the CDR3 is TGTGCCAGCAGCTTGGCCTTTTTTCGGTTCAATGAGCAGTTCTTC. Translation: CASSLAFFRFNEQFF.

The rearrangement links TRBV7-9 to TRBJ2-3; 9 bases match TRBD2. CDR1 is SEHNR, CDR2 FQNEAQ, per germline (reference sequence). V was clipped by 3 bases and J by 0 bases; unmatched bases: 10. The CDR3 contains 18 residues. CDR3: CASSFVLGTSSSTDTQYF. For the CDR3, the DNA is TGTGCCAGCAGCTTTGTACTGGGGACTAGCAGTAGCACAGATACGCAGTATTTT.

The chain uses TRBV10-3 and TRBJ1-5; D gene ambiguous. The CDR3 has 14 residues. V dropped 2 bases and J dropped 0 bases, with 5 bases sitting between them. Germline CDR1 reads ENHRY; CDR2 reads SYGVKD. The CDR3 nucleotides are TGTGCCATCAGTGAGGGTGTTAGCAATCAGCCCCAGCATTTT. As protein: CAISEGVSNQPQHF.

The gene calls are TRBV5-1 and TRBJ2-2; TRBD2 might be the D (6 bases). The CDR3 length is 16 residues. The V gene's germline CDR1 is SGHRS and CDR2 YFSETQ. V gave up 1 base and J gave up 9 bases, with 19 bases separating them. The CDR3 sequence: CASSLPLTGGSRELFF. The CDR3 coding sequence is TGCGCCAGCAGCTTGCCCTTAACAGGAGGGTCCCGGGAGCTGTTTTTT.

DNA for the CDR3: TGCAGCGCATTCTTAGCGGACAGCTCCTACAATGAGCAGTTCTTC. Its protein product is CSAFLADSSYNEQFF. The chain recombines TRBV29-1 with TRBJ2-1; possibly TRBD1 or TRBD2 for D (6 bases each). The germline V gene has CDR1 SQVTM and CDR2 ANQGSEA. Deletions cut 7 bases from V and 0 bases from J, with 16 bases between. The CDR3 length is 15 residues.

This chain uses TRBV18 with TRBJ2-5; D gene unclear. This CDR3 has 14 residues. In germline, CDR1 is KGHSH, CDR2 LQKENI. The ends were cut back, 3 bases at V and 0 bases at J, with 8 bases in the middle. The CDR3 protein is CASSPTRDQETQYF. The CDR3 coding sequence is TGTGCCAGCTCACCTACCCGGGACCAAGAGACCCAGTACTTC.

The chain uses TRBV7-9 and TRBJ2-7; D unclear. The CDR3 is 15 residues long. The V and J ends lost 3 bases and 2 bases respectively, with 14 bases between them. Germline V lookup: CDR1 SEHNR, CDR2 FQNEAQ (reference sequence). Written as DNA, the CDR3 is TGTGCCAGCAGCTTTGGGTCCTTACAGACCTACGAGCAGTACGTC. Its translation is CASSFGSLQTYEQYV.

At least ten counts were recorded for this clonotype. The DNA for the CDR3 is TGTGCCAGCAGCGTAGACGTGGGGGGGCGAGGTAATGAGCAGTTCTTC. Translation gives CASSVDVGGRGNEQFF. V is TRBV9 and J is TRBJ2-1; a possible D gene is TRBD2 (7 bases). Trimming pared 0 bases from V and 7 bases from J, leaving 17 bases between. This CDR3 is built from 16 residues. Germline CDR1 and CDR2: SGDLS and YYNGEE.

This clonotype appeared a few times. The chain couples TRBV5-1 to TRBJ1-1; 9 bases line up with TRBD1. Looked up from germline, CDR1 is SGHRS and CDR2 is YFSETQ. This CDR3 has 14 residues. Trimming removed 2 bases from V and 4 bases from J; junction bases left unmatched: 3. This CDR3 is CASSLGTGSTEAFF. In DNA, the CDR3 is TGCGCCAGCAGCTTAGGGACAGGGAGCACTGAAGCTTTCTTT.

The chain is built from TRBV20-1 and TRBJ1-1; a possible D gene is TRBD1 (6 bases). Per the germline V gene, CDR1 is DFQATT and CDR2 is SNEGSKA (reference sequence). The CDR3 spans 14 residues. The V end lost 6 bases, the J end lost 1 base, and 15 bases lay between the germline ends. The CDR3 DNA reads TGCAGTGCGCAACAGGGTACGGGGAACACTGAAGCTTTCTTT. Translating gives CSAQQGTGNTEAFF.

This clonotype was found a few times. The CDR3 loop reads CASSLAGSGGPYNEQFF. The CDR3 DNA sequence: TGTGCCAGCAGCTTAGCGGGATCGGGGGGCCCCTACAATGAGCAGTTCTTC. The genes are TRBV7-2 and TRBJ2-1; a possible D gene is TRBD2 (7 bases). This CDR3 has 17 residues. Trimming left V 0 bases short and J 2 bases short, with 14 bases between. CDR1 and CDR2 from the germline V gene are SGHTA and FQGNSA.

Only a few counts were recorded for this clonotype. The chain recombines TRBV5-1 with TRBJ2-3, with TRBD2 matching over 7 bases. This CDR3 comprises 15 residues. From germline, CDR1 is SGHRS and CDR2 YFSETQ. The V and J ends lost 0 bases and 0 bases, in that order; junction bases with no gene match: 1. Written as DNA, the CDR3 is TGCGCCAGCAGCTTGGGCGGGAGAAGCACAGATACGCAGTATTTT. Its protein is CASSLGGRSTDTQYF.

This clonotype was seen only a few times. This chain joins TRBV7-9 and TRBJ2-3; TRBD1 is a possible D gene (5 bases). The CDR3 loop spans 14 amino acids. CDR1 is SEHNR and CDR2 is FQNEAQ in the germline V gene (reference sequence). Trimming removed 1 base from V and 6 bases from J, with 11 bases in between. CDR3 sequence: CASSLEPGPDTQYF. The DNA of the CDR3 is TGTGCCAGCAGCTTAGAGCCAGGGCCGGATACGCAGTATTTT.

This clonotype was counted between two and nine times. The gene calls are TRBV10-3 and TRBJ1-3, with D unclear. Germline V gene sequence: CDR1 ENHRY, CDR2 SYGVKD. V lost 0 bases and J lost 0, with 3 bases in between. This CDR3 has 14 amino acids. The CDR3, as DNA: TGTGCCATCAGTGAGTCTATCTCTGGAAACACCATATATTTT. Its translation is CAISESISGNTIYF.

The V call is TRBV19, the J call TRBJ1-1; 8 positions match TRBD1. The CDR3 has 15 residues. Trimming removed 5 bases from V and 5 bases from J; junction bases left unmatched: 10. CDR1 is LNHDA and CDR2 is SQIVND in the germline V gene (reference sequence). The CDR3 protein is CASSSAGGRGTEAFF. CDR3 DNA: TGTGCCAGTAGTTCAGCAGGGGGCCGGGGAACTGAAGCTTTCTTT.

V is TRBV12-3 or TRBV12-4 and J is TRBJ1-3, with 9 bases identical to TRBD1. V was pared by 6 bases and J by 7 bases, with 7 bases of the junction left unmatched. The CDR3 totals 14 residues. The CDR3 sequence: CASRRGQGQNTIYF. The CDR3 nucleotides are TGTGCCAGCAGGCGGGGACAGGGCCAGAACACCATATATTTT.

A few counts support this clonotype. CDR3 region: CASSLTILAGGPDTQYF. The CDR3 DNA reads as TGTGCCAGCAGCCTCACCATACTAGCGGGGGGGCCAGATACGCAGTATTTT. The chain carries TRBV7-2 and TRBJ2-3; 13 nucleotides match TRBD2. The CDR3 sequence is 17 residues long. CDR1 and CDR2 (germline): SGHTA, FQGNSA. V was pared by 5 bases and J by 4 bases, with 9 bases of the junction left unmatched.

The sample holds many counts of this clonotype. The gene calls are TRBV7-9 and TRBJ2-1; TRBD2 matches 8 bases. CDR1 is SEHNR, CDR2 FQNEAQ, per germline (reference sequence). The CDR3 totals 15 residues. The V gene end was trimmed by 3 bases and the J gene end by 2 bases; junction bases not matched to a gene: 3. The CDR3 nucleotides read TGTGCCAGCAGCTTCCGCGGGGGGCCCTACAATGAGCAGTTCTTC. Protein: CASSFRGGPYNEQFF.

This clonotype showed up just a few times. DNA of the CDR3: TGCAGTGCTAGAGCCGAGGACTGGTTAGTGGAGCTGTTTTTT. Protein product: CSARAEDWLVELFF. The chain employs TRBV20-1 and TRBJ2-2; D might be TRBD2 (5 bases). This CDR3 is built from 14 residues. Germline assignment: CDR1 DFQATT and CDR2 SNEGSKA (reference sequence). V dropped 1 base and J dropped 10 bases, with 16 bases sitting between them.

This chain connects TRBV5-4 to TRBJ2-3; D unclear. Germline V gene data show CDR1 as SGHNT and CDR2 as YYREEE (reference sequence). The CDR3 is 15 residues long. V shed 4 bases and J shed 1 base, with 13 bases lying between them. The CDR3 coding sequence is TGTGCCAGCAGCCTTGATAAGTCGGGCACAGATACGCAGTATTTT. It yields the protein CASSLDKSGTDTQYF.

The chain is built from TRBV11-2 and TRBJ2-1, with 15 bases identical to TRBD2. The CDR3 runs 15 residues. CDR1 and CDR2 from the germline V gene are SGHAT and FQNNGV. After removal of 1 base from V and 10 bases from J, the junction contained 2 bases not matched to a gene. CDR3 bases: TGTGCCAGCAGCTTAGGGACTAGCGGGGGGGCCGAGCAGTTCTTC. Protein sequence: CASSLGTSGGAEQFF.